The rows below give T cell receptor beta chains drawn from one sample of a study of T cell responses to AZD1222 COVID-19 vaccine. Only in-frame clones appear in the TCRdb table, and some are missing; sequencing was by immunoSEQ multiplex PCR. This sample has 95,000 to 150,000 clones, with 85% to 90% found just once. Material: peripheral blood, obtained on day 0 of AZD1222 vaccination. The source is an adult in good health. Each CDR3 is given with its conserved first and last residue. Clone size, where shown, is once, few, many, or a class for clones that have expanded.

clone_size | j_call | v_call | cdr3_length | cdr3_aa
NA | TRBJ2-7 | TRBV6-5 | 14 | CASSRASPAYEQYF
once | TRBJ1-2 | TRBV28 | 15 | CASSPTDRGAEGYTF
NA | TRBJ1-2 | TRBV7-2 | 15 | CASSDRDIWNYGYTF
once | TRBJ1-2 | TRBV12-3/TRBV12-4 | 13 | CASSPVGGGGYTF
NA | TRBJ2-3 | TRBV5-1 | 14 | CASYATPSTDTQYF
NA | TRBJ1-6 | TRBV4-2 | 16 | CASSQEGVGQNSPLHF
NA | TRBJ1-2 | TRBV10-3 | 15 | CAISATAEGYYGYTF
NA | TRBJ2-3 | TRBV9 | 16 | CASSETGLAGVDTQYF
NA | TRBJ1-1 | TRBV4-2 | 15 | CASSQDNWGLDEAFF
once | TRBJ1-3 | TRBV4-2 | 15 | CASSQEVGSGNTIYF
NA | TRBJ2-2 | TRBV9 | 17 | CASSVWEGMSTTGELFF
NA | TRBJ2-5 | TRBV11-3 | 16 | CASSLGGGRTQETQYF
once | TRBJ2-5 | TRBV2 | 15 | CASRWTGGRQETQYF
NA | TRBJ1-1 | TRBV18 | 16 | CASSPSLLGTNTEAFF
NA | TRBJ2-2 | TRBV24-1 | 13 | CATEGVRGGELFF
NA | TRBJ2-3 | TRBV5-4 | 15 | CASSLGGSSTDTQYF
NA | TRBJ1-2 | TRBV5-1 | 16 | CASSPRIDRVNYGYTF
NA | TRBJ1-6 | TRBV14 | 12 | CASSHGGSPLHF
NA | TRBJ2-3 | TRBV9 | 17 | CASSPGLAGGLTDTQYF
NA | TRBJ1-1 | TRBV7-2 | 13 | CASSGSLNTEAFF
once | TRBJ1-6 | TRBV5-1 | 15 | CASSLGQGINSPLHF
NA | TRBJ2-3 | TRBV7-3 | 15 | CASSLWEGGTDTQYF
NA | TRBJ2-1 | TRBV6-1 | 16 | CASSGTSGGYYNEQFF
NA | TRBJ2-5 | TRBV3-1/TRBV3-2 | 17 | CASSPGGVAGGQETQYF
NA | TRBJ1-1 | TRBV2 | 15 | CASSEDGPGNTEAFF
NA | TRBJ1-5 | TRBV4-3 | 17 | CASSQDRPGQVNQPQHF
NA | TRBJ2-1 | TRBV7-2 | 17 | CASSPGLAGAQYNEQFF
NA | TRBJ2-5 | TRBV19 | 19 | CASSMIVGRGRSSGETQYF
NA | TRBJ2-3 | TRBV6-2/TRBV6-3 | 15 | CASSGSGGATDTQYF
NA | TRBJ2-5 | TRBV6-2/TRBV6-3 | 11 | CASSQGETQYF
once | TRBJ2-6 | TRBV27 | 15 | CASRQGLSGANVLTF
once | TRBJ2-5 | TRBV5-5 | 14 | CASSPGLVEETQYF
NA | TRBJ1-2 | TRBV6-1 | 14 | CASSETGESYGYTF
NA | TRBJ2-1 | TRBV7-3 | 15 | CASRPSGNAYNEQFF
NA | TRBJ2-2 | TRBV18 | 14 | CASSPPGATGELFF
NA | TRBJ2-2 | TRBV27 | 14 | CASNTGGDTGELFF
NA | TRBJ2-4 | TRBV21-1 | 16 | CASSNDRKEAKNIQYF
NA | TRBJ1-1 | TRBV5-6 | 15 | CASSLPHSLNTEAFF
once | TRBJ1-6 | TRBV6-2/TRBV6-3 | 15 | CASSTDRAYNSPLHF
once | TRBJ2-3 | TRBV19 | 14 | CASSNTGDTDTQYF
NA | TRBJ2-7 | TRBV7-9 | 14 | CASSVGTAFPEQYF
NA | TRBJ1-2 | TRBV5-6 | 15 | CASSLAPGQRMGYTF
NA | TRBJ2-7 | TRBV2 | 14 | CASIETVQTYEQYF
NA | TRBJ2-1 | TRBV5-6 | 13 | CASNLQGSNEQFF